This T cell receptor (beta chain) was sequenced during a study of blood T cell repertoires in COVID-19. Generated by immunoSEQ multiplex PCR, the TCRdb table keeps only in-frame clones and is missing some. The sample consists of about 270,000 clones, approximately 90% of them appearing once. In germline, CDR1 is MNHEY, CDR2 SVGEGT. Trimming cost V 6 bases and J 0 bases, with 12 bases left between them. This CDR3 contains 15 residues. The study drew participants aged about 18 to 90 years from about two dozen US areas. Participant reports of clinical history set cohort assignment. Donors of Cohort 3 who recovered were those that had two negative PCRs, clearance, or symptom resolution.

Sequencing input: PBMCs or T cells enriched from blood (not recorded which). The clonotype comes from a woman in her 50s who had recovered from COVID-19. The chain couples TRBV6-2 or TRBV6-3 to TRBJ1-5; the D gene is possibly TRBD1 (6 bases). The CDR3 spells CASSKTGFSNQPQHF. The CDR3 bases are TGTGCCAGCAGCAAAACAGGGTTTAGCAATCAGCCCCAGCATTTT.